This T cell receptor beta chain was profiled in a study of cytomegalovirus exposure and HLA in healthy donors. Study results and limitations: Earlier analysis found most TCR beta V segments productive about 87% or about 30% of the time. A later analysis appeared to link common viral pathogens to several of the most significant clusters.

Concerning this clone: Its specificity is not known.

The PCR used 60 Vbeta and 13 Jbeta primers. The method was immunoSEQ multiplex PCR; TCRdb's version includes in-frame clones alone and lacks a portion of them. Seen here are about 130,000 clones, under 90% observed once, and the top ten hold roughly 4%. CDR3 size: 13 residues. V shed 5 bases and J 7 bases; nucleotides not matched to a gene: 6. Per germline, CDR1 GTSNPN and CDR2 SVGIG (reference sequence). The chain uses TRBV30 and TRBJ1-4, with 8 bases fitting TRBD1. This TCR was recovered from a woman aged 40 to 55 in good health and CMV-seropositive. The sample consisted of PBMCs. The CDR3 here is CAWGKDRGEKLFF. CDR3 sequence (DNA): TGTGCCTGGGGCAAAGACAGGGGTGAAAAACTGTTTTTT.